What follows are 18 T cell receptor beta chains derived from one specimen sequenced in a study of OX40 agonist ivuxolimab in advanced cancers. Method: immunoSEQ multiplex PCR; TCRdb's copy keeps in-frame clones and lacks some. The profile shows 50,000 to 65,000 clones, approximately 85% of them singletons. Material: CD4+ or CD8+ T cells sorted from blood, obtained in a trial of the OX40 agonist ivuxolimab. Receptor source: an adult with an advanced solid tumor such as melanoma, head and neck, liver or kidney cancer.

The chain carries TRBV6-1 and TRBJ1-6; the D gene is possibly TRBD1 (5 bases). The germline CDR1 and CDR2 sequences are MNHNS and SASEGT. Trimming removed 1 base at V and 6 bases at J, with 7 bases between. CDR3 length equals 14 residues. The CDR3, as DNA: TGTGCCAGCAGTGAAGTCAGGGTTAATTCACCCCTCCACTTT. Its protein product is CASSEVRVNSPLHF.

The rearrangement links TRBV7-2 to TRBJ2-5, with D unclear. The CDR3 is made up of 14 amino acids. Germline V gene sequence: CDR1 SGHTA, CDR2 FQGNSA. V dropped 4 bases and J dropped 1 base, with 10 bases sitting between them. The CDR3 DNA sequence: TGTGCCAGCAGCTGGAGACCCGGCCAAGAGACCCAGTACTTC. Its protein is CASSWRPGQETQYF.

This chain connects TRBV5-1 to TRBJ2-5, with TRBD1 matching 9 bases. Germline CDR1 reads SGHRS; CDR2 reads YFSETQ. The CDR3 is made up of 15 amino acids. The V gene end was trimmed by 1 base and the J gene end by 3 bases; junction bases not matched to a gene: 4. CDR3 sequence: CASSLFRDREETQYF. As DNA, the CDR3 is TGCGCCAGCAGCTTGTTTCGGGACAGGGAAGAGACCCAGTACTTC.

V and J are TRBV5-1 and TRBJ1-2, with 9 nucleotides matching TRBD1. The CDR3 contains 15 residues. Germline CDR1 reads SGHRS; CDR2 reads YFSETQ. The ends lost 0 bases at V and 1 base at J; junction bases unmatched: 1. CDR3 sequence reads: CASSLDRGLNYGYTF. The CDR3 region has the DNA TGCGCCAGCAGCTTGGACAGGGGGCTTAACTATGGCTACACCTTC.

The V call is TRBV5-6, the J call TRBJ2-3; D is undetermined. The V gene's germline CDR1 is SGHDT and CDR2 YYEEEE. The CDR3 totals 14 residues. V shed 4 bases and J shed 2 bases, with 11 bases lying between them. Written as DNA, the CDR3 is TGTGCCAGCAGCAGTAGTAGCCCCACAGATACGCAGTATTTT. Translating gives CASSSSSPTDTQYF.

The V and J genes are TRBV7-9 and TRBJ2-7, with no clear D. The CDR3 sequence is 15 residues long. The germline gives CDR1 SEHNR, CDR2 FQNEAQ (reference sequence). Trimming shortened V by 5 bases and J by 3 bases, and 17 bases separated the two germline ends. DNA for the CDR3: TGTGCCAGCAGCGGACCCCCTGGGCCATTCTACGAGCAGTACTTC. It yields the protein CASSGPPGPFYEQYF.

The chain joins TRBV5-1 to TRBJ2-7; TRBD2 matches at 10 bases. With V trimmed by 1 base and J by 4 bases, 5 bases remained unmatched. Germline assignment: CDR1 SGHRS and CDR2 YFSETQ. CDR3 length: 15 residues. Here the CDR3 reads CASSLTGTSEYEQYF. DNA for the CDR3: TGCGCCAGCAGCTTGACCGGGACTAGCGAATACGAGCAGTACTTC.

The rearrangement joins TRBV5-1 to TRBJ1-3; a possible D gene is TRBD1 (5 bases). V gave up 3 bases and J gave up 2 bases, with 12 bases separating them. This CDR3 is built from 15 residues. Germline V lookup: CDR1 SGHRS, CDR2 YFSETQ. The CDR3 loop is CASSSGGLAGNTIYF. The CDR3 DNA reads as TGCGCCAGCAGCTCCGGGGGTTTGGCTGGAAACACCATATATTTT.

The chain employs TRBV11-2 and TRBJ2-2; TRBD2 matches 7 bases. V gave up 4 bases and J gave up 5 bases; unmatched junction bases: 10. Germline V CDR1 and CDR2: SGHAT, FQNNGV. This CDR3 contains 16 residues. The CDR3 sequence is CASSSSRLRGTGELFF. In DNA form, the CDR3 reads TGTGCCAGCAGCTCCTCCCGACTGCGGGGGACCGGGGAGCTGTTTTTT.

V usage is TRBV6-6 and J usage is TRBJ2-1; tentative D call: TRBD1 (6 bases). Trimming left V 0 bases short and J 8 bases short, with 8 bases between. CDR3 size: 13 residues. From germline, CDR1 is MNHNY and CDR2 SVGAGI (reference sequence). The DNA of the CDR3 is TGTGCCAGCAGTTACTCACAGGGACATGAGCAGTTCTTC. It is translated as CASSYSQGHEQFF.

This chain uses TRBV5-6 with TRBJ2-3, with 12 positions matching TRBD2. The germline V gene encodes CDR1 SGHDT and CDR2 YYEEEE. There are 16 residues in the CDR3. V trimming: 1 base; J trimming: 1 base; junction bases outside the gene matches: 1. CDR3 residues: CASSLLAGGRTDTQYF. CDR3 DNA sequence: TGTGCCAGCAGCTTGCTAGCGGGGGGGCGCACAGATACGCAGTATTTT. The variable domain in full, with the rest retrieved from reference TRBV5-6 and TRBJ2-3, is DAGVTQSPTHLIKTRGQQVTLRCSPKSGHDTVSWYQQALGQGPQFIFQYYEEEERQRGNFPDRFSGHQFPNYSSELNVNALLLGDSALYLCASSLLAGGRTDTQYFGPGTRLTVL.

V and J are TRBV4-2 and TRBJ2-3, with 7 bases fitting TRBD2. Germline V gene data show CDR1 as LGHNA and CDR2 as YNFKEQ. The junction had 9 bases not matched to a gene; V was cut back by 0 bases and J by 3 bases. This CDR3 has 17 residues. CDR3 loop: CASSQDIQRGRTDTQYF. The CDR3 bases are TGTGCCAGCAGCCAAGATATCCAGCGGGGAAGGACAGATACGCAGTATTTT.

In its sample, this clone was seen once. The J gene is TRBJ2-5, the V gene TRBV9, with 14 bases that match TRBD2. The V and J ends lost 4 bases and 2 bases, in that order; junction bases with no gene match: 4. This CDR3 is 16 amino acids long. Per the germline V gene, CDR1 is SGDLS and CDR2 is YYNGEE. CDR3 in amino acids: CASSTGTSGGQETQYF. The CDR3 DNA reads TGTGCCAGCAGCACCGGGACTAGCGGGGGACAAGAGACCCAGTACTTC.

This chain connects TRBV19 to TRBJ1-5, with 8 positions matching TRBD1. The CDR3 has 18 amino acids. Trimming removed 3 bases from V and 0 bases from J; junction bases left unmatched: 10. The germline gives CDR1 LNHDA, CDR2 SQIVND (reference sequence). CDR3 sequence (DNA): TGTGCCAGTAGTATCATTCCGACAGGGGTGTATAGCAATCAGCCCCAGCATTTT. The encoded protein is CASSIIPTGVYSNQPQHF.

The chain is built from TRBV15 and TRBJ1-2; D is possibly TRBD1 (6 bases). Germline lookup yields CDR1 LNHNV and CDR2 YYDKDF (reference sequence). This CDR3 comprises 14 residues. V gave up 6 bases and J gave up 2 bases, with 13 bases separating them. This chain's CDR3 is CATSFTDRNYGYTF. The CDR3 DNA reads TGTGCCACCAGTTTCACCGACAGGAACTATGGCTACACCTTC.

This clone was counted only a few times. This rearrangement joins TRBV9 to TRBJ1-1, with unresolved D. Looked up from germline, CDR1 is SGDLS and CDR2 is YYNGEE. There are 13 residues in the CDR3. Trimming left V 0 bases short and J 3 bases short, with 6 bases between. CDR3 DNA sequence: TGTGCCAGCAGCGTAGGGGCAGACACTGAAGCTTTCTTT. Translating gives CASSVGADTEAFF. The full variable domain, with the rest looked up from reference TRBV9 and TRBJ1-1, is DSGVTQTPKHLITATGQRVTLRCSPRSGDLSVYWYQQSLDQGLQFLIQYYNGEERAKGNILERFSAQQFPDLHSELNLSSLELGDSALYFCASSVGADTEAFFGQGTRLTVV.

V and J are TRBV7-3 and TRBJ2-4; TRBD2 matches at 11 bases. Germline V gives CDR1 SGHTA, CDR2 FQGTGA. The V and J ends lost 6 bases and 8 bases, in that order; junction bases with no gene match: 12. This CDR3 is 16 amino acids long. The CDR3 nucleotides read TGTGCCAGCAGTAAACTAGCGGGGGTCCGGGATCACATTCAGTACTTC. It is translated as CASSKLAGVRDHIQYF. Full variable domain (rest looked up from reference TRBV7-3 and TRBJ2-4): GAGVSQTPSNKVTEKGKYVELRCDPISGHTALYWYRQSLGQGPEFLIYFQGTGAADDSGLPNDRFFAVRPEGSVSTLKIQRTERGDSAVYLCASSKLAGVRDHIQYFGAGTRLSVL.

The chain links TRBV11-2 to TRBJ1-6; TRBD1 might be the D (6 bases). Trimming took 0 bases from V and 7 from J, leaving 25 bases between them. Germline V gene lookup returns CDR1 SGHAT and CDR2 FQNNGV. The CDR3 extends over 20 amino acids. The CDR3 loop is CASSLDLMYGAQGINSPLHF. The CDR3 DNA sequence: TGTGCCAGCAGCTTAGATCTAATGTATGGGGCCCAGGGGATCAATTCACCCCTCCACTTT.